A single sample is the source of the 28 T cell receptor beta chains below, sequenced in a study of blood T cell repertoires in COVID-19 (dated by TCRdb to the early 2020s). Libraries came from the immunoSEQ multiplex PCR assay. In TCRdb, the immuneACCESS table is reduced to in-frame sequences with V and J assigned. These tables do not hold every clone; where another copy was compared, an unresolved V gene accounts for under half, and the others remain unexplained. The sample table shows 150,000 to 200,000 clones, and about 90% are seen once. In total, the top ten clones hold more than 4.5% of the sample. Sequenced sample: peripheral blood. The origin of the receptors is a man under 40 with COVID-19, enrolled during active disease.

V usage is TRBV28 and J usage is TRBJ1-1; 11 nucleotides match TRBD1. CDR3 size: 15 residues. Unmatched junction bases numbered 2, after V lost 1 base and J lost 4 bases. Germline CDR1 reads MDHEN; CDR2 reads SYDVKM. The CDR3 nucleotides are TGTGCCAGCAGTTTATACGGGACAGGGGGCACTGAAGCTTTCTTT. Its protein is CASSLYGTGGTEAFF.

This clone was detected a few times. The chain is built from TRBV7-2 and TRBJ2-3, with D perhaps matching TRBD1 (5 bases). The CDR3 totals 14 residues. Germline V gene data show CDR1 as SGHTA and CDR2 as FQGNSA. Trimming pared 5 bases from V and 0 bases from J, leaving 9 bases between. CDR3 DNA: TGTGCCAGCAGCCCTGGGGCTAGCACAGATACGCAGTATTTT. It encodes CASSPGASTDTQYF.

CDR3 amino acids: CSVDGGSYNEQFF. CDR3 nucleotides: TGCAGCGTTGACGGGGGCTCCTACAATGAGCAGTTCTTC. The rearrangement links TRBV29-1 to TRBJ2-1; tentatively, D is TRBD2 (6 bases). V was cut by 3 bases and J by 0 bases, with 6 bases left in between. CDR3 length: 13 residues. The germline CDR1 and CDR2 sequences are SQVTM and ANQGSEA.

V gene TRBV2 combines with J gene TRBJ2-1; 11 bases are shared with TRBD2. V gave up 4 bases and J gave up 0 bases; unmatched junction bases: 17. Germline V lookup: CDR1 SNHLY, CDR2 FYNNEI. The CDR3 totals 21 residues. CDR3 in DNA: TGTGCCAGCAGTGCCGGGTTAGCTAGCGGGGGGAGTTTGAGCTCCTACAATGAGCAGTTCTTC. Encoded protein: CASSAGLASGGSLSSYNEQFF.

The chain couples TRBV28 to TRBJ1-5; D is uncertain. Germline CDR1 MDHEN, CDR2 SYDVKM. There are 17 residues in the CDR3. The V end was cut by 2 bases, the J end by 1 base, with 15 bases between. CDR3 DNA: TGTGCCAGCAGTTTAGGGTATCGGGGATGGAGCAATCAGCCCCAGCATTTT. Protein sequence: CASSLGYRGWSNQPQHF.

The J gene is TRBJ1-1, the V gene TRBV18; D gene uncertain. There are 12 residues in the CDR3. CDR1 and CDR2 from the germline V gene are KGHSH and LQKENI. V lost 1 base, J lost 8 bases, and 8 bases lay in between. The CDR3 sequence: CASSPQTLEAFF. In nucleotides, the CDR3 is TGTGCCAGCTCACCACAAACTTTAGAAGCTTTCTTT.

The V call is TRBV5-1, the J call TRBJ2-2; 8 nucleotides line up with TRBD1. The V segment lost 0 bases and the J segment 6 bases; nucleotides outside the gene matches: 7. Germline V CDR1 and CDR2: SGHRS, YFSETQ. This CDR3 spans 16 amino acids. Written as DNA, the CDR3 is TGCGCCAGCAGCTTGGCCGGACAGGGTTGGGCCGGGGAGCTGTTTTTT. It specifies CASSLAGQGWAGELFF.

V and J are TRBV7-3 and TRBJ1-3, with D unresolved. The CDR3 contains 15 residues. CDR1 and CDR2 (germline): SGHTA, FQGTGA. V dropped 1 base and J dropped 7 bases, with 14 bases sitting between them. The CDR3 nucleotides read TGTGCCAGCAGCTTAATGGGTCGGGAAGGTAACACCATATATTTT. It codes for CASSLMGREGNTIYF.

The CDR3 sequence is CASRGTASYEQYF. DNA for the CDR3: TGTGCCAGCAGGGGGACAGCCTCCTACGAGCAGTACTTC. V and J are TRBV7-2 and TRBJ2-7, with 7 bases fitting TRBD1. Per the germline V gene, CDR1 is SGHTA and CDR2 is FQGNSA. V gave up 6 bases and J gave up 0 bases; unmatched junction bases: 2. The CDR3 is 13 residues long.

V gene TRBV19 combines with J gene TRBJ2-7, with D perhaps matching TRBD2 (5 bases). V was clipped by 1 base and J by 6 bases, with 7 bases between them. The V gene's germline CDR1 is LNHDA and CDR2 SQIVND (reference sequence). CDR3 length equals 12 residues. The CDR3 loop is CASSIGTLEQYF. CDR3 nucleotides: TGTGCCAGTAGTATAGGGACTCTCGAGCAGTACTTC.

The J gene is TRBJ2-3, the V gene TRBV3-1 (or the pseudogene TRBV3-2); TRBD1 matches at 8 bases. Germline V gene lookup returns CDR1 LGHDT and CDR2 YNNKEL (reference sequence). V was clipped by 5 bases and J by 4 bases; unmatched bases: 5. This CDR3 has 14 amino acids. CDR3 DNA: TGTGCCAGCAGCATTAGACAGGGGTCAGATACGCAGTATTTT. It specifies CASSIRQGSDTQYF.

This rearrangement joins TRBV7-6 to TRBJ2-2; D might be TRBD2 (7 bases). The CDR3 extends over 18 amino acids. Trimming left V 1 base short and J 4 bases short, with 19 bases between. CDR1 is SGHVS and CDR2 is FNYEAQ in the germline V gene. CDR3 in DNA: TGTGCCAGCAGCTTAGGTCCGGGGGGCGATTGGAGCACCGGGGAGCTGTTTTTT. Protein product: CASSLGPGGDWSTGELFF.

This clone was seen only once. The chain carries TRBV27 and TRBJ1-1; D not certain. With 8 bases removed from V and 3 bases from J, the gap between germline ends came to 7 bases. CDR1 MNHEY and CDR2 SMNVEV come from the germline V gene (reference sequence). The CDR3 loop spans 11 amino acids. CDR3: CASRLHTEAFF. CDR3 nucleotide sequence: TGTGCCAGCCGACTCCACACTGAAGCTTTCTTT.

This chain uses TRBV7-2 with TRBJ1-2, with D maybe TRBD1 (6 bases). V shed 5 bases and J shed 5 bases, with 18 bases lying between them. The CDR3 covers 15 residues. The germline CDR1 and CDR2 sequences are SGHTA and FQGNSA. CDR3 nucleotide sequence: TGTGCCAGCAGCCCCCCGTGGACAGAGATTTATGGCTACACCTTC. It encodes CASSPPWTEIYGYTF.

V usage is TRBV27 and J usage is TRBJ2-7; 9 bases are a match to TRBD2. Trimming removed 2 bases from V and 4 bases from J; junction bases left unmatched: 6. The CDR3 runs 15 residues. Germline CDR1 reads MNHEY; CDR2 reads SMNVEV (reference sequence). CDR3 residues: CASSLQPGLAYEQYF. CDR3 DNA sequence: TGTGCCAGCAGTTTACAACCGGGACTAGCTTACGAGCAGTACTTC.

This chain uses TRBV7-2 with TRBJ1-2; D uncertain. Trimming left V 5 bases short and J 0 bases short, with 19 bases between. The CDR3 covers 17 residues. Germline-derived CDR1 and CDR2 are SGHTA and FQGNSA. In DNA form, the CDR3 reads TGTGCCAGCAGCCCTAGGGTGAAGGGAGCTACTAACTATGGCTACACCTTC. Translation gives CASSPRVKGATNYGYTF.

The chain links TRBV27 to TRBJ1-6; D uncertain. Germline V lookup: CDR1 MNHEY, CDR2 SMNVEV (reference sequence). This CDR3 is built from 13 residues. Trimming took off 2 bases at V and 10 bases at J, with 9 bases between the two ends. In DNA, the CDR3 is TGTGCCAGCAGTTTACAGGCTCGGTCACCCCTCCACTTT. Translation gives CASSLQARSPLHF.

The V and J genes are TRBV13 and TRBJ2-7; the D gene is possibly TRBD1 (6 bases). The germline V gene encodes CDR1 PRHDT and CDR2 FYEKMQ (reference sequence). The CDR3 covers 14 residues. The germline V and J ends were trimmed by 4 bases and 3 bases, with 13 bases remaining between them. This CDR3 reads CASSSRDIHYEQYF. As DNA, the CDR3 is TGTGCCAGCAGCTCCCGGGACATACACTACGAGCAGTACTTC.

The V gene is TRBV3-1 (or the pseudogene TRBV3-2), the J gene TRBJ2-1; 8 positions agree with TRBD2. The germline CDR1 and CDR2 sequences are LGHDT and YNNKEL (reference sequence). This CDR3 has 15 residues. With V trimmed by 1 base and J by 3 bases, 2 bases remained unmatched. The DNA of the CDR3 is TGTGCCAGCAGCCAAGGGGGACTAGTCTACAATGAGCAGTTCTTC. It translates to CASSQGGLVYNEQFF.

The J gene is TRBJ2-7, the V gene TRBV11-1, with TRBD1 identical over 7 bases. There are 15 residues in the CDR3. Germline CDR1 and CDR2: SGHAT and FQDESV (reference sequence). V trimming: 3 bases; J trimming: 4 bases; junction bases outside the gene matches: 9. CDR3 sequence (DNA): TGTGCCAGCAGCTTTTCTTCAGGGGGTCGGTACGAGCAGTACTTC. Translation: CASSFSSGGRYEQYF.

This clone was detected a few times. The J gene is TRBJ1-2, the V gene TRBV29-1, with D possibly matching TRBD1 (6 bases). This CDR3 spans 15 amino acids. V shed 0 bases and J shed 3 bases, with 14 bases lying between them. Germline CDR1 and CDR2: SQVTM and ANQGSEA. The CDR3 here is CSVEDNRGADYGYTF. The CDR3 region has the DNA TGCAGCGTTGAAGATAATCGGGGGGCGGACTATGGCTACACCTTC. Filled out from reference TRBV29-1 and TRBJ1-2, the complete variable domain reads SAVISQKPSRDICQRGTSLTIQCQVDSQVTMMFWYRQQPGQSLTLIATANQGSEATYESGFVIDKFPISRPNLTFSTLTVSNMSPEDSSIYLCSVEDNRGADYGYTFGSGTRLTVV.

This chain uses TRBV4-3 with TRBJ1-4; D ambiguous. CDR1 is LGHNA, CDR2 YSLEER, per germline. The V and J ends lost 0 bases and 6 bases respectively, with 14 bases between them. The CDR3 is 16 amino acids. CDR3 sequence reads: CASSQDHGLGYEKLFF. In nucleotides, the CDR3 is TGCGCCAGCAGCCAAGATCACGGACTTGGATATGAAAAACTGTTTTTT.

This clone was seen a handful of times. V and J are TRBV12-3 or TRBV12-4 and TRBJ2-7; D uncertain. V dropped 5 bases and J dropped 1 base, with 9 bases sitting between them. The CDR3 covers 13 residues. The DNA for the CDR3 is TGTGCCAGCAGTGGAGATTTTTCCTACGAGCAGTACTTC. Protein: CASSGDFSYEQYF.

J is TRBJ1-5 and V is TRBV11-2, with 7 bases aligning to TRBD1. The CDR3 runs 15 residues. V lost 5 bases and J lost 0; bases outside the gene matches: 4. The V gene's germline CDR1 is SGHAT and CDR2 FQNNGV. CDR3 loop: CASSPGTVSNQPQHF. As DNA, the CDR3 is TGTGCCAGCAGCCCCGGGACAGTTAGCAATCAGCCCCAGCATTTT.

This rearrangement joins TRBV6-6 to TRBJ2-5, with D tentatively TRBD2 (6 bases). The CDR3 runs 14 residues. Per germline, CDR1 MNHNY and CDR2 SVGAGI (reference sequence). The germline V and J ends were trimmed by 3 bases and 1 base, with 9 bases remaining between them. In DNA, the CDR3 is TGTGCCAGCAGTTATGGGGGGATCCAAGAGACCCAGTACTTC. Translation: CASSYGGIQETQYF.

The rearrangement links TRBV20-1 to TRBJ1-6; 9 bases are a match to TRBD1. The CDR3 is 16 residues long. J gave up 7 bases and V 3 bases, and 10 bases lay outside the gene matches. Per the germline V gene, CDR1 is DFQATT and CDR2 is SNEGSKA (reference sequence). CDR3 in DNA: TGCAGTGCTAGTTCCCTCGGGGGGACAGGGAATTCACCCCTCCACTTT. Protein: CSASSLGGTGNSPLHF.

The chain recombines TRBV7-9 with TRBJ1-3; maybe TRBD1 (6 bases). Germline V gene data show CDR1 as SEHNR and CDR2 as FQNEAQ (reference sequence). The length of the CDR3 is 14 residues. V lost 1 base and J lost 5, with 9 bases in between. The CDR3 reads CASSLGWDRNTIYF. DNA for the CDR3: TGTGCCAGCAGCTTAGGGTGGGACAGAAACACCATATATTTT.

V and J are TRBV3-1 (or the pseudogene TRBV3-2) and TRBJ2-7; 11 bases line up with TRBD2. There are 16 residues in the CDR3. Germline V CDR1 and CDR2: LGHDT, YNNKEL (reference sequence). V trimming: 1 base; J trimming: 7 bases; junction bases outside the gene matches: 9. The CDR3 spells CASSQGLAGLLAEQYF. The CDR3 DNA is TGTGCCAGCAGCCAAGGACTAGCGGGGCTCCTAGCGGAGCAGTACTTC.